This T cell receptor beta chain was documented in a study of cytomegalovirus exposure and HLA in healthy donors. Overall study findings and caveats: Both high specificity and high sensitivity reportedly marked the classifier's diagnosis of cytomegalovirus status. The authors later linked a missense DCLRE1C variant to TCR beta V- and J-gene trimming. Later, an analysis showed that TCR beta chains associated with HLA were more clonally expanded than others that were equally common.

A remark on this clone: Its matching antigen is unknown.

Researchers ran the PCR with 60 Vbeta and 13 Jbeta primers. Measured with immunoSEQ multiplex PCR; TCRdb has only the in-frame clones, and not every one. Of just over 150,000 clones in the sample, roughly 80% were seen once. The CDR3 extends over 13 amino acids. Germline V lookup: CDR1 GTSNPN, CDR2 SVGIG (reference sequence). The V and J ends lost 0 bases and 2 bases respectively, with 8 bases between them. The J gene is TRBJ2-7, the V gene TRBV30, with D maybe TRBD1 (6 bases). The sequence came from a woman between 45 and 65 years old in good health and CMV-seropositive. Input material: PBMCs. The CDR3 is CAWSVGQTYEQYF. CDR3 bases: TGTGCCTGGAGTGTAGGACAGACCTACGAGCAGTACTTC.